The 24 T cell receptor beta chains listed next were all sequenced from one sample in a study of T cells in Graves' hyperthyroidism and ophthalmopathy (dated by TCRdb to about 2019). The library was built by means of multiplex PCR. Reads for this sample came from an Illumina HiSeq 2000. The TCR beta CDR3 regions were amplified from the RNA transcripts. A first-round RT-PCR of the TCR CDR3 used the HTBI primer set with the Qiagen OneStep RT-PCR kit. Clones were called with MiXCR by TCRdb after fastp trimmed the public reads at Q25, and only in-frame beta chains were retained. Here each entry gathers all rows of one CDR3 protein and keeps the most common genes and DNA. This sample comprises about 720,000 distinct CDR3 sequences, around 20% of them detected only once. Clones ranked in the top ten supply approximately 15% of the sample. Material: blood. The receptors come from a woman aged 50 to 65 with Graves' hyperthyroidism that later progressed to Graves' ophthalmopathy.

The rearrangement links TRBV6-1 to TRBJ1-2; 7 bases are a match to TRBD1. Losses at the gene ends were 6 bases for V and 4 bases for J; bases not matched to a gene: 8. Germline lookup yields CDR1 MNHNS and CDR2 SASEGT. This CDR3 has 14 amino acids. The CDR3 spells CASRPMTGIYGYTF. CDR3 DNA: TGTGCCAGCAGACCTATGACAGGGATCTATGGCTACACCTTC.

This chain uses TRBV15 with TRBJ2-2, with a weak D call TRBD2 (6 bases). The germline V gene encodes CDR1 LNHNV and CDR2 YYDKDF (reference sequence). The CDR3 consists of 15 residues. V gave up 9 bases and J gave up 6 bases, with 20 bases separating them. Written as DNA, the CDR3 is TGTGCCACACACCTCGCGGGAATCGGTGCCGGGGAGCTGTTTTTT. Its translation is CATHLAGIGAGELFF. Using reference TRBV15 and TRBJ2-2 for the parts outside the CDR3, the full variable domain is DAMVIQNPRYQVTQFGKPVTLSCSQTLNHNVMYWYQQKSSQAPKLLFHYYDKDFNNEADTPDNFQSRRPNTSFCFLDIRSPGLGDTAMYLCATHLAGIGAGELFFGEGSRLTVL.

This clonotype was observed a few times. This chain connects TRBV3-1 to TRBJ2-5, with D unresolved. This CDR3 comprises 14 residues. From germline, CDR1 is LGHDT and CDR2 YNNKEL (reference sequence). Trimming took 0 bases from V and 5 from J, leaving 10 bases between them. CDR3 bases: TGTGCCAGCAGCCAAGATCGGGCTCGGGAGACCCAGTACTTC. Encoded protein: CASSQDRARETQYF.

V gene TRBV11-2 combines with J gene TRBJ2-3; 9 bases map to TRBD1. CDR1 is SGHAT, CDR2 FQNNGV, per germline. The CDR3 is made up of 15 amino acids. V was clipped by 4 bases and J by 2 bases; unmatched bases: 4. The CDR3 protein is CASSWGTGNTDTQYF. Written as DNA, the CDR3 is TGTGCCAGCAGCTGGGGGACAGGGAACACAGATACGCAGTATTTT.

There are a few counts of this clonotype. The V call is TRBV6-1, the J call TRBJ1-5; 10 positions agree with TRBD1. The J segment lost 4 bases and the V segment lost 8 bases, leaving 8 bases of the junction unmatched. Germline CDR1 is MNHNS and CDR2 is SASEGT. The CDR3 extends over 15 amino acids. The CDR3 nucleotides read TGTGCCAGCCCCCCGGGACAGGGGCCAAATCAGCCCCAGCATTTT. Translation: CASPPGQGPNQPQHF.

This clonotype was seen at least ten times. The gene calls are TRBV3-1 and TRBJ1-2; D not certain. Germline values: CDR1 LGHDT, CDR2 YNNKEL (reference sequence). The V end lost 3 bases, the J end lost 4 bases, and 12 bases lay between the germline ends. The CDR3 spans 14 residues. In DNA form, the CDR3 reads TGTGCCAGCAGCCAGGGAGGGCCCGCCTATGGCTACACCTTC. It codes for CASSQGGPAYGYTF.

V usage is TRBV10-3 and J usage is TRBJ1-6, with D unclear. The germline V gene has CDR1 ENHRY and CDR2 SYGVKD. Trimming cost V 3 bases and J 8 bases, with 11 bases left between them. The length of the CDR3 is 14 residues. This CDR3 is CAISERAMDSPLHF. The CDR3 nucleotides are TGTGCCATCAGTGAACGAGCTATGGATTCACCCCTCCACTTT.

This clonotype has ten or more counts. J is TRBJ2-1 and V is TRBV3-1; D gene uncertain. Trimming cost V 0 bases and J 12 bases, with 21 bases left between them. The CDR3 loop spans 16 amino acids. Per germline, CDR1 LGHDT and CDR2 YNNKEL (reference sequence). In DNA form, the CDR3 reads TGTGCCAGCAGCCAAGATCTCCTGTCCGTTCCTAGATGGCAGTTCTTC. It is translated as CASSQDLLSVPRWQFF.

The genes are TRBV6-1 and TRBJ1-3; D is perhaps TRBD1 (5 bases). There are 15 residues in the CDR3. Per germline, CDR1 MNHNS and CDR2 SASEGT. V lost 8 bases, J lost 0 bases, and 14 bases lay in between. This chain's CDR3 is CASGRGTDSGNTIYF. The CDR3 DNA follows: TGTGCCAGCGGAAGAGGGACGGACTCTGGAAACACCATATATTTT.

The chain joins TRBV9 to TRBJ2-7; possibly TRBD1 or TRBD2 for D (5 bases each). The CDR3 length is 14 residues. V dropped 3 bases and J dropped 2 bases, with 12 bases sitting between them. Germline V gene lookup returns CDR1 SGDLS and CDR2 YYNGEE. The CDR3 bases are TGTGCCAGCAGCGAGTCGGGACGACCCTACGAGCAGTACTTC. Protein: CASSESGRPYEQYF.

V is TRBV6-1 and J is TRBJ2-1, with 8 bases matching TRBD2. Per germline, CDR1 MNHNS and CDR2 SASEGT. There are 15 residues in the CDR3. The J segment lost 6 bases and the V segment lost 8 bases, leaving 12 bases of the junction unmatched. The CDR3 DNA follows: TGTGCCAGCGCTATACGGGGGGGGGGCCCCAATGAGCAGTTCTTC. Translation gives CASAIRGGGPNEQFF.

This clonotype came up many times. This chain links TRBV11-2 with TRBJ1-3; no reliable D call. This CDR3 spans 14 amino acids. V was pared by 0 bases and J by 3 bases, with 6 bases between. Germline CDR1 and CDR2: SGHAT and FQNNGV. The CDR3 loop reads CASSLDSGGNTIYF. DNA for the CDR3: TGTGCCAGCAGCTTAGACAGCGGTGGAAACACCATATATTTT. Full variable domain (outside the CDR3, taken from reference TRBV11-2 and TRBJ1-3): EAGVAQSPRYKIIEKRQSVAFWCNPISGHATLYWYQQILGQGPKLLIQFQNNGVVDDSQLPKDRFSAERLKGVDSTLKIQPAKLEDSAVYLCASSLDSGGNTIYFGEGSWLTVV.

This clonotype appeared many times. V gene TRBV2 combines with J gene TRBJ2-3; 10 positions agree with TRBD1. J lost 2 bases, V lost 4 bases, and 6 bases had no gene match. The CDR3 is 16 residues long. Per germline, CDR1 SNHLY and CDR2 FYNNEI. For the CDR3, the DNA is TGTGCCAGCAGTGTGGCGGGACAGGGGAACACAGATACGCAGTATTTT. It encodes CASSVAGQGNTDTQYF.

The chain recombines TRBV9 with TRBJ2-3; D gene unclear. CDR1 SGDLS and CDR2 YYNGEE come from the germline V gene. The CDR3 runs to 14 residues. Trimming stripped 1 base from V and 4 bases from J, with 10 bases between. In nucleotides, the CDR3 is TGTGCCAGCAGCGTATTCACAAGGGCAGATACGCAGTATTTT. It is translated as CASSVFTRADTQYF.

This clonotype was observed a handful of times. The V gene is TRBV18, the J gene TRBJ1-6, with D uncertain. V was pared by 3 bases and J by 6 bases, with 12 bases between. There are 15 residues in the CDR3. CDR1 and CDR2 from the germline V gene are KGHSH and LQKENI. The CDR3 DNA follows: TGTGCCAGCTCACCTCGACCCCGGGTTAATTCACCCCTCCACTTT. Its translation is CASSPRPRVNSPLHF.

In its sample, this clonotype was seen many times. V gene TRBV2 combines with J gene TRBJ1-5; D gene ambiguous. The CDR3 has 12 amino acids. Germline values: CDR1 SNHLY, CDR2 FYNNEI. Trimming shortened V by 8 bases and J by 4 bases, and 9 bases separated the two germline ends. The CDR3 loop is CASRGYNQPQHF. The DNA for the CDR3 is TGTGCCAGCCGGGGTTATAATCAGCCCCAGCATTTT.

This clonotype came up many times. J is TRBJ2-3 and V is TRBV20-1, with 8 bases lining up with TRBD2. The germline gives CDR1 DFQATT, CDR2 SNEGSKA (reference sequence). This CDR3 contains 19 residues. Trimming cost V 6 bases and J 3 bases; bases outside gene matches: 23. CDR3 region: CSATGGLAGPGWWTDTQYF. CDR3 nucleotides: TGCAGTGCCACCGGCGGGCTAGCGGGCCCCGGGTGGTGGACAGATACGCAGTATTTT.

The genes are TRBV10-1 and TRBJ1-4, with 9 bases lining up with TRBD1. Germline values: CDR1 WNHNN, CDR2 SYGVQD (reference sequence). J was trimmed by 8 bases and V by 10 bases; bases with no gene match: 20. There are 17 residues in the CDR3. The CDR3, as DNA: TGCGCCACTACGACAGGGGGTAGATCCCCTCTCGAGGAAAAACTGTTTTTT. It translates to CATTTGGRSPLEEKLFF.

The chain is built from TRBV27 and TRBJ2-1, with TRBD2 identical over 15 bases. The V segment lost 6 bases and the J segment 0 bases; nucleotides outside the gene matches: 6. CDR3 length: 18 amino acids. Germline V gene lookup returns CDR1 MNHEY and CDR2 SMNVEV (reference sequence). CDR3 sequence: CASRWGLAGGSSYNEQFF. The DNA of the CDR3 is TGTGCCAGCAGGTGGGGACTAGCGGGGGGATCCTCCTACAATGAGCAGTTCTTC.

V and J are TRBV10-3 and TRBJ1-3; perhaps TRBD1 as D (5 bases). V was pared by 1 base and J by 1 base, with 14 bases between. CDR1 and CDR2 from the germline V gene are ENHRY and SYGVKD. This CDR3 has 17 amino acids. CDR3 nucleotides: TGTGCCATCAGTGAGTGGGTTGTGGGGCTGTCTGGAAACACCATATATTTT. Translating it yields CAISEWVVGLSGNTIYF.

The chain is built from TRBV20-1 and TRBJ2-1; 13 bases map to TRBD2. This CDR3 region has 16 residues. Germline assignment: CDR1 DFQATT and CDR2 SNEGSKA (reference sequence). V gave up 6 bases and J gave up 3 bases; unmatched junction bases: 8. The CDR3 loop reads CSAPKGTSGIYNEQFF. The CDR3 DNA reads as TGCAGTGCGCCAAAGGGGACTAGCGGGATCTACAATGAGCAGTTCTTC.

This clonotype was detected only once. This sequence may be a read error, since a much larger clone differs from it by one base. The chain joins TRBV3-1 to TRBJ2-2; D may be TRBD1 (6 bases). The CDR3 runs to 12 residues. Germline loops: CDR1 LGHDT, CDR2 YNNKEL (reference sequence). The CDR3 DNA reads as TGTGCCAGCACCCAGGGGATCGGGGAGCTGCTTTTT. Translated, it gives CASTQGIGELLF.

About this clonotype: A much larger clone differs from this one at a single base, so this may be a read error. As the CDR3 is not closed by the conserved phenylalanine or tryptophan, this likely results from a read error. J is TRBJ2-7 and V is TRBV20-1, with a tentative D call TRBD1 (5 bases). V was shortened by 7 bases and J by 2 bases, with 12 bases between the two germline ends. CDR3 length: 12 amino acids. CDR1 DFQATT and CDR2 SNEGSKA come from the germline V gene (reference sequence). This CDR3 reads CSGWARAYEQYL. In DNA form, the CDR3 reads TGCAGTGGATGGGCCAGGGCCTACGAGCAGTACCTC.

The gene calls are TRBV29-1 and TRBJ2-7; 9 bases align to TRBD1. With 0 bases clipped from V and 2 bases from J, the junction kept 5 bases outside the gene matches. The CDR3 length is 15 residues. The germline CDR1 and CDR2 sequences are SQVTM and ANQGSEA. The CDR3 region is CSVEDGDRATYEQYF. CDR3 nucleotides: TGCAGCGTTGAAGATGGGGACAGGGCCACCTACGAGCAGTACTTC.